The present T cell receptor beta chain was sequenced within a study of vaccination and CD4 T cells after COVID-19. As for this clonotype: Its antigen is currently unknown.

Cultured CD4+ T cell DNA was sequenced using the Oncomine TCR Beta short-read assay. One entry per CDR3 protein results from TCRdb running MiXCR on the PCR reads. This sample carries over 10,000 distinct CDR3 sequences, 45% to 70% of them seen once, and the ten largest clones take roughly 15%. The treatment denotes: roughly 10-day PBMC culture with coronavirus spike peptide pools or control peptides (ViraFEST assay). This CDR3 has 16 amino acids. Per the germline V gene, CDR1 is DFQATT and CDR2 is SNEGSKA (reference sequence). V trimming: 6 bases; J trimming: 3 bases; junction bases outside the gene matches: 13.

The chain links TRBV20-1 to TRBJ2-7; 11 positions agree with TRBD1. Sequencing used CD4+ T cells from blood, cultured in vitro. This receptor was obtained from a human donor who had recovered from COVID-19. DNA of the CDR3: TGCAGTGCCGAGCTTGGACAGGGGGCGATGGACTACGAGCAGTACTTC. This encodes CSAELGQGAMDYEQYF.